Listed below are T cell receptor beta chains from one sample, sequenced in a study of blood T cell repertoires in COVID-19. Profiled with immunoSEQ multiplex PCR; TCRdb holds only in-frame clones, not every one. The sample contains some 64,000 clones, 65% to 85% of which appear only once. Sequencing was carried out using PBMCs or T cells enriched from blood (not recorded which). The source is an older woman who had been exposed to COVID-19. Each CDR3 is given with its conserved first and last residue. The D gene is left open where the match is weak. For some rows the clone size is stated as once, few or many, or as a class when expanded; others skip it.

size	J	D	V	CDR3	DNA
-	TRBJ1-4	TRBD1	TRBV5-1	CASSWTGLANEKLFF	TGCGCCAGCAGCTGGACAGGGCTGGCTAATGAAAAACTGTTTTTT
-	TRBJ1-1	-	TRBV19	CASRFSGYGSATEAFF	TGTGCCAGTAGATTCTCCGGGTACGGTTCTGCCACTGAAGCTTTCTTT
once	TRBJ1-1	-	TRBV5-1	CASSPGRGRTEAFF	TGCGCCAGCAGCCCGGGGAGGGGAAGGACTGAAGCTTTCTTT
-	TRBJ1-6	TRBD1	TRBV28	CASSWDRKGRNSPLHF	TGTGCCAGCAGTTGGGACAGGAAAGGTCGGAATTCACCCCTCCACTTT
-	TRBJ2-7	-	TRBV5-5	CASSFFLLNYEQYF	TGTGCCAGCAGCTTCTTTCTCTTAAACTACGAGCAGTACTTC
few	TRBJ1-4	TRBD1	TRBV19	CASRLPGQGDEKLFF	TGTGCCAGTAGACTACCGGGACAGGGTGACGAAAAACTGTTTTTT
-	TRBJ2-7	-	TRBV5-1	CASRQGGVTYEQYF	TGCGCCAGCAGGCAGGGGGGAGTTACCTACGAGCAGTACTTC
few	TRBJ1-2	-	TRBV28	CASSLAREGGYTF	TGTGCCAGCAGTTTGGCCCGAGAGGGCGGCTACACCTTC
-	TRBJ2-7	TRBD1	TRBV27	CASSQTGVGYEQYF	TGTGCCAGCAGTCAGACAGGGGTGGGCTACGAGCAGTACTTC
-	TRBJ1-5	TRBD1	TRBV19	CASSTRRGQGDQPQHF	TGTGCCAGTAGCACTCGACGCGGACAGGGCGATCAGCCCCAGCATTTT
-	TRBJ2-1	TRBD2	TRBV4-3	CASSQEPSGVYNEQFF	TGCGCCAGCAGCCAAGAACCTAGCGGGGTATACAATGAGCAGTTCTTC
-	TRBJ1-6	TRBD1	TRBV28	CASSPHPGQGRSPLHF	TGTGCCAGCAGTCCCCACCCGGGACAGGGGAGATCACCCCTCCACTTT
few	TRBJ2-7	-	TRBV3-1/TRBV3-2	CASSPNQEFGRGIW	-
many	TRBJ2-7	TRBD2	TRBV9	CASSVGLAGSYEQYF	TGTGCCAGCAGCGTAGGACTAGCGGGTTCCTACGAGCAGTACTTC
-	TRBJ1-5	-	TRBV19	CASSIPLRQYNQPQHF	TGTGCCAGTAGTATCCCGCTCAGACAGTACAATCAGCCCCAGCATTTT
-	TRBJ1-4	-	TRBV4-2	CASMSTGGGNEKLFF	TGTGCCAGCATGTCGACTGGGGGAGGGAATGAAAAACTGTTTTTT
-	TRBJ2-1	TRBD2	TRBV5-5	CASSLGTSGNNEQFF	TGTGCCAGCAGCTTGGGGACTAGCGGTAACAATGAGCAGTTCTTC
few	TRBJ2-2	TRBD2	TRBV7-8	CASSFKRGGRNTGELFF	TGTGCCAGCAGCTTTAAGCGGGGGGGCCGGAACACCGGGGAGCTGTTTTTT
-	TRBJ1-6	TRBD1	TRBV7-2	CASSLVGQGNSPLHF	TGTGCCAGCAGCTTAGTGGGACAGGGGAATTCACCCCTCCACTTT
-	TRBJ2-2	-	TRBV7-9	CASRGRTPPWNTGELFF	TGTGCCAGCCGTGGGAGAACGCCGCCCTGGAACACCGGGGAGCTGTTTTTT
-	TRBJ1-3	-	TRBV19	CASNQVSSSGNTIYF	TGTGCCAGTAATCAGGTCAGCAGCTCTGGAAACACCATATATTTT
few	TRBJ2-5	TRBD2	TRBV2	CASRPPGLALQETQYF	TGTGCCAGCAGGCCTCCGGGACTAGCGCTTCAAGAGACCCAGTACTTC
-	TRBJ2-5	TRBD2	TRBV18	CASSQKPRGGARETQYF	TGTGCCAGCTCACAAAAGCCCCGCGGGGGGGCCAGAGAGACCCAGTACTTC
-	TRBJ2-7	-	TRBV24-1	CATEDTNTYEQYF	TGTGCCACCGAGGACACTAATACCTACGAGCAGTACTTC
-	TRBJ2-7	-	TRBV5-1	CASSPGTAYEQYF	TGCGCCAGCAGCCCGGGGACTGCCTACGAGCAGTACTTC
-	TRBJ1-1	TRBD1	TRBV2	CASSDQTGFEAFF	TGTGCCAGCAGTGACCAGACAGGGTTTGAAGCTTTCTTT
-	TRBJ1-2	-	TRBV5-1	CASSLAGGAETYTF	TGCGCCAGCAGCTTGGCGGGGGGCGCGGAAACCTACACCTTC
-	TRBJ1-6	TRBD1	TRBV2	CAGGRDSRSPLHF	TGTGCCGGGGGAAGGGACAGTCGTTCACCCCTCCACTTT
-	TRBJ1-1	-	TRBV18	CATKPSRQDGAFF	TGTGCCACCAAACCGTCAAGACAGGACGGGGCTTTCTTT
-	TRBJ2-2	-	TRBV30	CAWSHSTGELFF	TGTGCCTGGAGTCACTCCACCGGGGAGCTGTTTTTT
-	TRBJ2-1	-	TRBV3-1/TRBV3-2	CASSPGRISYNEQFF	TGTGCCAGCAGCCCCGGGAGAATCTCCTACAATGAGCAGTTCTTC
-	TRBJ2-7	TRBD1	TRBV12-5	CASGLEATGVTYEQYF	TGTGCTAGTGGTTTGGAAGCAACAGGGGTCACCTACGAGCAGTACTTC
-	TRBJ1-4	TRBD1	TRBV6-5	CASRLTGAINEKLFF	TGTGCCAGCAGATTGACAGGGGCTATTAATGAAAAACTGTTTTTT
few	TRBJ2-1	-	TRBV19	CASSPTTGRYYNEQFF	TGTGCCAGTAGTCCGACGACAGGGAGGTACTACAATGAGCAGTTCTTC
-	TRBJ1-2	TRBD1	TRBV30	CAWSPGQGFYGYTF	TGTGCCTGGAGTCCGGGACAGGGATTCTATGGCTACACCTTC
-	TRBJ2-7	-	TRBV7-2	CASSLQNSYEQYF	TGTGCCAGCAGCTTACAAAACTCCTACGAGCAGTACTTC
-	TRBJ1-2	TRBD1	TRBV19	CASSPGTGGYGYTF	TGTGCCAGTAGTCCGGGGACAGGGGGCTATGGCTACACCTTC
few	TRBJ1-3	-	TRBV4-1	CASSHTSGTEYSSSGNTIYF	TGCGCCAGCAGCCACACTTCCGGGACTGAATATTCGAGCTCTGGAAACACCATATATTTT